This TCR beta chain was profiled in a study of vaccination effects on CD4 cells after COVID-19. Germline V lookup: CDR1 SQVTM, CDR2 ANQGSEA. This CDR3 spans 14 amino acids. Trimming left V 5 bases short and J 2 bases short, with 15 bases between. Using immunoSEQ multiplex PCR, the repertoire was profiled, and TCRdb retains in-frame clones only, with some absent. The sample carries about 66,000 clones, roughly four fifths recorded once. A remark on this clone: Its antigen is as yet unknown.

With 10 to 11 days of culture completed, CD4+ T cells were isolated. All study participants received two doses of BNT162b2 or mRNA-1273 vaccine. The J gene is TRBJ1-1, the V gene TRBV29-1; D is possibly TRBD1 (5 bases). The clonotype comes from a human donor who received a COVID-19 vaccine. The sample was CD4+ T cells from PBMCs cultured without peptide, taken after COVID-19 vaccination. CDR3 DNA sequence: TGCAGCGTTCGGGGTCCCGACAGAAACACTGAAGCTTTCTTT. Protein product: CSVRGPDRNTEAFF.